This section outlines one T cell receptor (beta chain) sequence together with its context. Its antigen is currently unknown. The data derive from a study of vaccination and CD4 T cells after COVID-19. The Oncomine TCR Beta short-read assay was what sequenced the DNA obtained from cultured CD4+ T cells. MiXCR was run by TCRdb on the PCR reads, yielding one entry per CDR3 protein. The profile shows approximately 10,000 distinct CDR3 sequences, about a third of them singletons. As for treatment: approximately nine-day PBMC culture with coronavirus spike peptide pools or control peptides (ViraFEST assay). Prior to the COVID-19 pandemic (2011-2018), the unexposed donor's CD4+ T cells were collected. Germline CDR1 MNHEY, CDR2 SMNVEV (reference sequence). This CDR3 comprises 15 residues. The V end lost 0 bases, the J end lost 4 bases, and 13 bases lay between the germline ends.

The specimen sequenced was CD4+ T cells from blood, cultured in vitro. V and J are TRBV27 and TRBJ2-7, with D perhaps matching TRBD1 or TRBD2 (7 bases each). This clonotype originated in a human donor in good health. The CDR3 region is CASSLSAGGGYEQYF. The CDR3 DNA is TGTGCCAGCAGTTTATCGGCAGGGGGGGGATACGAGCAGTACTTC.